Here is one T cell receptor beta chain with its context. This clonotype was detected a few times. Its target antigen remains unknown. Base qualities are not recorded, but no much larger clone differs from it by a single base. The data are from a study of response to subunit inactivated influenza vaccine (dated by TCRdb to 2016 to 2018). In the study overall: Deep quantitative T cell receptor repertoire profiling was used in the study to track responses to a trivalent subunit inactivated influenza vaccine. The research as a whole found: It was suggested by the authors that each seasonal influenza vaccination may recruit only a limited number of new T cells.

The protocol used for the library was RT-PCR. Instrument used: Illumina HiSeq 2500. The raw public reads went through TCRdb reprocessing: fastp at Q25, MiXCR clone calling, in-frame beta chains kept. Records with the same CDR3 protein are collapsed into one entry carrying the most frequent genes and DNA. Recorded for this sample are about 570,000 distinct CDR3 sequences; around 11% of them occurred a single time. Roughly 11% of the sample lies in the top ten. The germline V gene specifies KGHDR as CDR1 and SFDVKD as CDR2. Reading from cysteine to phenylalanine, the CDR3 counts 13 amino acids. The entry retains the CDR3 DNA only, 39 bases that are in frame from base 1. A distance of 8 bases separates the germline ends of V and J, which lose 3 bases and 4 bases respectively. The data also belong to a second study, concerning T cells expressing NK-cell markers. The other study reports the following: The TCR beta cDNA libraries were made using 5'RACE template switching, a step that added both a universal primer site and unique molecular identifiers. In sorted CD3+CD56+NKG2C+, CD3+CD56+NKG2C- and CD3+CD56-NKG2C+ T-cell subsets from about 8 donors, TCR beta-chain repertoires were profiled. Seven of the eight sequenced donors were HCMV-seropositive and one was HCMV-seronegative. In several experiments an anti-gammadeltaTCR antibody was added to restrict sorting to alphabetaTCR-expressing T cells. In roughly 6 donors, the dominant CD3+CD56+NKG2C+ clonotypes were found to rank among the top 10 CD8+ clonotypes and to make up about 1.0-8% of CD8+ T cells. Those dominant clonotypes were again the most abundant among CD3+CD56-NKG2C+ cells in four donors, at roughly 25-60.1%. It remained unclear whether the expanded NKG2C-expressing T cell clones were specific for HCMV antigens. Randomly selected healthy volunteers, three men and five women, were used as the eight sequenced donors. To determine HCMV serostatus, a commercial ELISA kit was used to detect HCMV-specific IgG in serum. Peripheral blood mononuclear cells were isolated from blood by Ficoll density gradient centrifugation. Bulk peripheral blood T-cell repertoires were additionally sequenced from unsorted PBMC for about six donors. Priming for cDNA synthesis came from the TCR beta constant segment, and two successive PCR amplification steps followed. Libraries were sequenced as 2 x 150 bp reads on Illumina HiSeq 2000/2500, MiSeq or NextSeq. MIGEC was used to demultiplex reads and group reads by UMI, and MiTCR was used to assemble and quantify clonotypes. To remove erroneous sequences, TCR cDNA sequences were retained only when supported by two or more reads. The tcR package was used for downstream repertoire analysis, with clonotypes matched between fractions based on CDR3 nucleotide sequence plus V segment. VDJmatch was used to annotate antigen specificity against VDJdb, with one amino acid substitution in CDR3 allowed.

Material: PBMCs from blood, obtained on the day of vaccination. This sequence uses TRBV24-1 and TRBJ1-2; no D gene can be assigned with confidence. This clonotype was sampled from a man between 45 and 60 years old who received an inactivated influenza vaccine. Donor details come from another sample of the same person, matched by shared clones. The nucleotide sequence is given as TGTGCCACCAGTGATCCGAAAGTCTATGGCTACACCTTC. This gives the protein CATSDPKVYGYTF.